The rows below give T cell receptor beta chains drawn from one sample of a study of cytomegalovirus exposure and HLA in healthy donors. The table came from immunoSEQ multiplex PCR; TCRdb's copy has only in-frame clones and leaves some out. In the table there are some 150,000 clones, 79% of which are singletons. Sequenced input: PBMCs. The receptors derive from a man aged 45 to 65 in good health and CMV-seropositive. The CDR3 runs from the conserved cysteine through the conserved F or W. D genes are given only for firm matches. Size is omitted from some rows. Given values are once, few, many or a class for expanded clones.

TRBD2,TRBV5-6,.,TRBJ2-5,TGTGCCAGCAGCCAGCGGGGGGGGCGCCTGGAGACCCAGTACTTC,CASSQRGGRLETQYF
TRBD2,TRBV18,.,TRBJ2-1,TGTGCCAGCTCACCACTAGCGGGAGGGCACAATGAGCAGTTCTTC,CASSPLAGGHNEQFF
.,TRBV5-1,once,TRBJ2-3,TGCGCCAGTACAAGACAGGCCTCGACAGATACGCAGTATTTT,CASTRQASTDTQYF
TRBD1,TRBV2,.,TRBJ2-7,TGTGCCAGCAGGCGGACAGGGGGCGTTTCCGAGCAGTACTTC,CASRRTGGVSEQYF
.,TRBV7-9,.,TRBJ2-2,TGTGCCAGCAGCTTAGATCAGTTCACCGGGGAGCTGTTTTTT,CASSLDQFTGELFF
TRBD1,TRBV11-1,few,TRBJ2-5,TGTGCCAGCAGCTTATTTGGTTATGTGGGACAGGGTCTTCGGGAGACCCAGTACTTC,CASSLFGYVGQGLRETQYF
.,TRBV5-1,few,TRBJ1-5,TGCGCCAGCAGAGTGGGACTGGGTGGCAATCAGCCCCAGCATTTT,CASRVGLGGNQPQHF
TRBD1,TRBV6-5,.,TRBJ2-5,TGTGCCAGCAGTTCCCGGGACAGGGGCGAGGAGACCCAGTACTTC,CASSSRDRGEETQYF
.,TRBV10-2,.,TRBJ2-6,TGCGCCAGCAGTGAGGGAGCAGTCCGTTGGGCCAACGTCCTGACTTTC,CASSEGAVRWANVLTF
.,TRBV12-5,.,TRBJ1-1,TGTGCTAGTGGTCTGGGGACACAAGTTGGGGGCGAAGCTTTCTTT,CASGLGTQVGGEAFF
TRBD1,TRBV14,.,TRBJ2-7,TGTGCCAGCAGCCAAACCGGGACAGGGGGTTTTGGGCAGTACTTC,CASSQTGTGGFGQYF